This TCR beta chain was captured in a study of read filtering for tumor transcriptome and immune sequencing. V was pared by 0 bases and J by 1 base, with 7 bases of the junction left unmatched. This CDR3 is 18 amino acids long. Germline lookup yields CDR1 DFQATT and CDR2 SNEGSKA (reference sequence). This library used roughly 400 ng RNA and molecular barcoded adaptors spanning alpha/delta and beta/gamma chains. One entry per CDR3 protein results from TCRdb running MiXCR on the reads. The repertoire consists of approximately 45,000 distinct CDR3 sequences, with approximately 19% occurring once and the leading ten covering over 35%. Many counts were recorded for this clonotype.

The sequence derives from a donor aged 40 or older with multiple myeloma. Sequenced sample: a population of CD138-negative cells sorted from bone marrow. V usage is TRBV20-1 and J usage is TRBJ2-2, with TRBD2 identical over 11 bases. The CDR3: CSARDFGLAGGNTGELFF. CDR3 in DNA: TGCAGTGCTAGAGATTTTGGGCTAGCGGGAGGGAACACCGGGGAGCTGTTTTTT.